The clone carrying this TCR beta chain was picked up one time. Germline-derived CDR1 and CDR2 are LGHNA and YNFKEQ. V trimming: 3 bases; J trimming: 0 bases; junction bases outside the gene matches: 13. There are 19 residues in the CDR3. Cohort 3 recovery required two negative PCRs, clearance, or symptom resolution. The sample originates from a study of blood T cell repertoires in COVID-19. The assay was immunoSEQ multiplex PCR, and TCRdb's table has in-frame clones only and misses some. The sample yields more than 250,000 clones, under 90% seen once. The receptor was derived from a woman between 18 and 29 years old who had recovered from COVID-19. The sequenced sample was PBMCs or T cells enriched from blood (not recorded which). V and J are TRBV4-2 and TRBJ2-3; TRBD2 agrees at 9 bases. CDR3 protein: CASSQEKLAGATSTDTQYF. CDR3 DNA: TGTGCCAGCAGCCAGGAAAAACTAGCGGGTGCAACTAGCACAGATACGCAGTATTTT.